This T cell receptor (beta chain) came from a study of PD-1 blockade in classical Hodgkin lymphoma. The repertoire was sequenced with immunoSEQ multiplex PCR; TCRdb's copy has only in-frame clones and lacks some. The sample contains roughly 5,700 clones, approximately 80% of which appear only once. Each and every patient relapsed after autologous stem cell transplantation, and patients got differing brentuximab vedotin exposure. Through magnetic negative selection, CD8+ T cells were separated from PBMCs that had been thawed. The germline V and J ends were trimmed by 7 bases and 7 bases, with 10 bases remaining between them. The CDR3 covers 12 residues. Looked up from germline, CDR1 is SGHAT and CDR2 is FQNNGV.

The clonotype originates from a human donor with classical Hodgkin lymphoma. The chain uses TRBV11-2 and TRBJ2-2; D is undetermined. This specimen consisted of CD8+ T cells from blood, obtained at baseline. CDR3 sequence: CASNPWDGELFF. CDR3 coding DNA: TGTGCCAGCAACCCGTGGGACGGGGAGCTGTTTTTT.